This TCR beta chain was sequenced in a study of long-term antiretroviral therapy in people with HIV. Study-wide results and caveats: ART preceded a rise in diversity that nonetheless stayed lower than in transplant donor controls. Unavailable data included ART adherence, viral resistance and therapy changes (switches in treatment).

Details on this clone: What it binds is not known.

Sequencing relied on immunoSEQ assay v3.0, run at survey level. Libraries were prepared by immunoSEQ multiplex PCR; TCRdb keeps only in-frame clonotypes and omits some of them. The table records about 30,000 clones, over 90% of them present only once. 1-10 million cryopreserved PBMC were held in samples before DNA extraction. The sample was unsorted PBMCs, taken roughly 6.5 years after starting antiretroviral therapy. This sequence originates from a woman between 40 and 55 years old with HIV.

CDR3 sequence: CASSYGPTAPQYF. The CDR3 coding sequence is TGTGCCAGCAGTTACGGGCCCACAGCTCCGCAGTATTTT. The V call is TRBV6-5, the J call TRBJ2-3; D call uncertain. There are 13 residues in the CDR3. Per germline, CDR1 MNHEY and CDR2 SVGAGI. V lost 2 bases and J lost 10, with 13 bases in between.